These T cell receptor beta chains were read from a single sample in a study of T-cell memory formation after mild COVID-19. TCRdb fed the 5' RACE reads into MiXCR, producing one record per CDR3 protein. The sample holds fewer than 350,000 distinct CDR3 sequences, roughly 8.2% seen once. Sequenced sample: PBMCs or a T cell subset sorted from them (not recorded which). These receptors originate from a man between 18 and 35 years old who had mild COVID-19 (a few samples of this study predate the infection). Cell type and time point are not known. The CDR3 runs from the conserved cysteine through the conserved F or W. Each record gives: clone size, J gene, V gene, D gene, CDR3 protein, CDR3 DNA. A D gene is named only where the DNA matches it firmly. Size is stated for part of the rows, as once, few or many counts, or as a class when the clone is expanded.

many TRBJ2-1 TRBV10-3 TRBD2 CAISESERGGNEQFF TGTGCCATCAGTGAGTCGGAGCGGGGGGGCAATGAGCAGTTCTTC
many TRBJ2-7 TRBV7-9 TRBD2 CASSLWASGGAYEQYF TGTGCCAGCAGCTTATGGGCCAGCGGGGGAGCCTACGAGCAGTACTTC
many TRBJ2-5 TRBV9 - CAPVEVTQYF TGTGCCCCCGTCGAGGTGACCCAGTACTTC
many TRBJ2-1 TRBV10-3 - CAISRQEFQEQFF TGTGCCATCAGTCGACAGGAATTCCAAGAGCAGTTCTTC
- TRBJ2-7 TRBV10-3 - CAISESLWDEQYF TGTGCCATCAGTGAGTCGCTGTGGGACGAGCAGTACTTC
few TRBJ2-7 TRBV4-1 - CASSSGTTKSGQYF TGCGCCAGCAGCTCCGGGACAACCAAGAGCGGGCAGTACTTC
- TRBJ2-5 TRBV2 TRBD1 CASNSDRDVETQYF TGTGCCAGCAATTCGGACAGGGATGTCGAGACCCAGTACTTC
few TRBJ1-2 TRBV18 TRBD1 CASSLSGTGFDGYTF TGTGCCAGCTCATTATCCGGGACAGGGTTTGATGGCTACACCTTC
- TRBJ1-1 TRBV4-3 - CASSQQTGRNTEAFF TGCGCCAGCAGCCAACAAACAGGGAGGAACACTGAAGCTTTCTTT
- TRBJ2-3 TRBV24-1 - CATSDYNADTQYF TGTGCCACCAGTGATTACAATGCAGATACGCAGTATTTT
many TRBJ2-5 TRBV7-2 TRBD2 CASSPGGVSGETQYF TGTGCCAGCAGCCCGGGGGGAGTATCGGGAGAGACCCAGTACTTC
- TRBJ2-2 TRBV7-9 - CASSTGQFSGELFF TGTGCCAGCAGCACTGGGCAGTTCTCCGGGGAGCTGTTTTTT
- TRBJ2-5 TRBV29-1 - CSVAVTEETQYF TGCAGCGTTGCTGTAACGGAGGAGACCCAGTACTTC
few TRBJ1-6 TRBV15 - CATSIGTRYNSPLHF TGTGCCACCAGCATCGGAACCCGGTATAATTCACCCCTCCACTTT
few TRBJ1-1 TRBV7-2 TRBD1 CASSLAPGQGGTEAFF TGTGCCAGCAGCTTAGCCCCGGGACAGGGAGGGACTGAAGCTTTCTTT
few TRBJ2-4 TRBV15 - CATSRDSGIQYF TGTGCCACCAGCAGAGATAGTGGGATTCAGTACTTC
few TRBJ1-2 TRBV9 - CASSVAGEGYTF TGTGCCAGCAGCGTAGCAGGGGAGGGCTACACCTTC
- TRBJ1-3 TRBV5-1 TRBD1 CASSGGTAGNTIYF TGCGCCAGCAGCGGAGGGACAGCTGGAAACACCATATATTTT
- TRBJ1-1 TRBV20-1 TRBD1 CSASEQGAVAFF TGCAGTGCTAGTGAACAGGGGGCTGTGGCTTTCTTT
- TRBJ2-5 TRBV11-2 - CASSPTPGRKETKYF TGTGCCAGCAGCCCGACACCGGGACGGAAAGAGACCAAGTACTTC
few TRBJ2-1 TRBV6-1 TRBD2 CASNLAGGREQFF TGTGCCAGCAATCTAGCGGGGGGGCGTGAGCAGTTCTTC
few TRBJ2-7 TRBV7-2 TRBD2 CASSSQPASGGLSEQYF TGTGCCAGCAGCTCCCAACCGGCTAGCGGGGGGCTTTCCGAGCAGTACTTC
- TRBJ2-1 TRBV28 - CASGPRSTSSYNEQFF TGTGCCAGCGGCCCCCGAAGCACGAGCTCCTACAATGAGCAGTTCTTC
few TRBJ2-3 TRBV29-1 - CSVGPQLENTDTQYF TGCAGCGTTGGCCCCCAACTAGAGAACACAGATACGCAGTATTTT
- TRBJ2-6 TRBV3-1 - CASSPSHSGANVLTF TGTGCCAGCAGCCCTTCCCACTCTGGGGCCAACGTCCTGACTTTC
- TRBJ1-1 TRBV4-1 - CASSQDWGGLVEAFF TGCGCCAGCAGCCAAGATTGGGGAGGGTTAGTAGAAGCTTTCTTT
- TRBJ2-7 TRBV14 - CASSPRRGQGRDEQYF TGTGCCAGCAGCCCTCGGAGAGGGCAGGGACGGGACGAGCAGTACTTC
- TRBJ2-5 TRBV3-1 - CASSWLDPETQYF TGTGCCAGCAGCTGGCTAGATCCCGAGACCCAGTACTTC
few TRBJ2-4 TRBV4-3 TRBD1 CASSPGQGGAKNIQYF TGCGCCAGCAGCCCTGGACAGGGGGGGGCCAAAAACATTCAGTACTTC
few TRBJ1-2 TRBV20-1 - CSARDRGDPNYGYTF TGCAGTGCTAGAGATCGTGGAGATCCTAACTATGGCTACACCTTC
- TRBJ2-5 TRBV7-2 - CASTVTVQETQYF TGTGCCAGCACCGTGACGGTACAAGAGACCCAGTACTTC
- TRBJ1-1 TRBV20-1 - CSARDESLNEAFF TGCAGTGCTAGAGATGAATCCCTCAATGAAGCTTTCTTT
few TRBJ2-3 TRBV5-4 TRBD2 CASSLDPAGGPTTQYF TGTGCCAGCAGCTTGGATCCCGCGGGGGGGCCAACCACGCAGTATTTT
- TRBJ2-4 TRBV19 - CATSLVGNGKNIQYF TGTGCCACCAGTCTGGTAGGGAACGGCAAAAACATTCAGTACTTC
few TRBJ2-2 TRBV5-1 TRBD2 CASSTGTSFGELFF TGCGCCAGCAGCACCGGGACTAGCTTCGGGGAGCTGTTTTTT